The clone carrying this T cell receptor (beta chain) was seen more than once but under ten times. The germline V gene encodes CDR1 MRHNA and CDR2 SNTAGT. V lost 3 bases and J lost 2, with 10 bases in between. CDR3 length: 14 residues. The repertoire was sequenced with immunoSEQ multiplex PCR; TCRdb's copy has only in-frame clones and lacks some. The table shows around 60,000 clones, with about nine tenths occurring only once. The data stem from a study of T cell changes during pregnancy in multiple sclerosis. The sequence came from a female donor in good health, enrolled as a control in a pregnancy study. The V gene is TRBV6-4, the J gene TRBJ2-5, with D perhaps TRBD2 (5 bases). The material was peripheral blood, obtained in the second trimester of pregnancy. The DNA of the CDR3 is TGTGCCAGCAGTGAAGTTGGCGGGCAAGAGACCCAGTACTTC. It codes for CASSEVGGQETQYF.